The 32 T cell receptor beta chains below were found in one sample sequenced in a study of CD8+CD57+ T cells in acquired aplastic anemia. Before being chosen for sequencing, patients had shown CD8+CD57+ cell expansion by flow cytometry. Using genomic DNA as the template, TCR beta VDJ and CDR3 profiling was carried out. TCRdb reanalysed the reads using MiXCR and keeps one entry per CDR3 protein. Here the sample spans about 40,000 distinct CDR3 sequences, approximately 63% being singletons. Sequencing input: sorted CD4+, CD8+, or CD8+CD57+ T cells (not recorded which) from PBMCs. These receptors came from a human donor with aplastic anemia.

The gene calls are TRBV15 and TRBJ2-7; 9 bases line up with TRBD1. The CDR3 has 15 amino acids. With 3 bases clipped from V and 1 base from J, the junction kept 4 bases outside the gene matches. Germline CDR1 LNHNV, CDR2 YYDKDF (reference sequence). Here the CDR3 reads CATSSLGTGSYEQYF. In DNA, the CDR3 is TGTGCCACCAGCAGCTTAGGGACAGGGTCCTACGAGCAGTACTTC.

The chain links TRBV7-8 to TRBJ2-1; TRBD2 might be the D (5 bases). Germline CDR1 and CDR2: SGHVS and FQNEAQ. V was trimmed by 4 bases and J by 5 bases, leaving 9 bases between them. This CDR3 comprises 13 residues. The CDR3 sequence: CASSSPGNNEQFF. The CDR3 DNA reads as TGTGCCAGCAGCTCCCCGGGAAACAATGAGCAGTTCTTC.

With respect to this clonotype: Germline and junction disagree at one end, which may indicate a read error. CDR3 bases: TGTGCCACCAGCAGCACTAGCGGGGGGGCGGAGGAGGCCCAGCACTTC. Protein product: CATSSTSGGAEEAQHF. The chain has TRBV15 and TRBJ2-5; 13 bases map to TRBD2. Per germline, CDR1 LNHNV and CDR2 YYDKDF (reference sequence). This CDR3 has 16 residues.

This clonotype was found a few times. The gene calls are TRBV29-1 and TRBJ1-2; perhaps TRBD1 as D (6 bases). The CDR3 covers 13 residues. CDR1 and CDR2 (germline): SQVTM, ANQGSEA. V dropped 4 bases and J dropped 8 bases, with 17 bases sitting between them. The DNA for the CDR3 is TGCAGCGTTGGAGGACAGATAGGAGGGGGCTACACCTTC. Translating it yields CSVGGQIGGGYTF.

The chain employs TRBV15 and TRBJ2-5; no firm D call. The CDR3 has 13 residues. Trimming shortened V by 3 bases and J by 3 bases, and 8 bases separated the two germline ends. CDR1 and CDR2 (germline): LNHNV, YYDKDF (reference sequence). The CDR3 DNA sequence: TGTGCCACCAGCAGGGTCGAGAAAGAGACCCAGTACTTC. Residues: CATSRVEKETQYF.

Ten or more counts support this clonotype. The V and J genes are TRBV9 and TRBJ1-1; D unclear. Trimming cost V 0 bases and J 6 bases, with 12 bases left between them. The CDR3 has 14 residues. Germline V gives CDR1 SGDLS, CDR2 YYNGEE. The CDR3 here is CASSVETPGAEAFF. Here the CDR3 DNA reads TGTGCCAGCAGCGTAGAAACGCCGGGTGCTGAAGCTTTCTTT.

This chain links TRBV5-8 with TRBJ1-5; D is perhaps TRBD1 (6 bases). The germline V gene has CDR1 SGHTS and CDR2 YDEGEE. The CDR3 covers 13 residues. Trimming removed 5 bases from V and 4 bases from J, with 10 bases in between. The CDR3 loop reads CASSETGNQPQHF. CDR3 DNA sequence: TGTGCCAGCAGTGAGACAGGTAATCAGCCCCAGCATTTT.

This clonotype was found a few times. The V and J genes are TRBV28 and TRBJ2-7; D perhaps matches TRBD1 (6 bases). CDR1 MDHEN and CDR2 SYDVKM come from the germline V gene. With 2 bases removed from V and 6 bases from J, the gap between germline ends came to 14 bases. This CDR3 has 14 residues. The CDR3 DNA is TGTGCCAGCAGTTTAGACAGGCTAAACCTCGAGCAGTACTTC. This gives the protein CASSLDRLNLEQYF.

This chain uses TRBV6-1 with TRBJ2-1, with 8 positions matching TRBD1. In germline, CDR1 is MNHNS, CDR2 SASEGT. The CDR3 contains 15 residues. V trimming: 1 base; J trimming: 6 bases; junction bases outside the gene matches: 5. CDR3 amino acids: CASSEEGQGFNEQFF. The CDR3 DNA is TGTGCCAGCAGTGAAGAAGGACAGGGTTTCAATGAGCAGTTCTTC.

The rearrangement links TRBV29-1 to TRBJ1-2; 7 bases align to TRBD1. There are 12 residues in the CDR3. Germline CDR1 is SQVTM and CDR2 is ANQGSEA. V trimming: 2 bases; J trimming: 6 bases; junction bases outside the gene matches: 3. The CDR3 region is CSVENQGDGYTF. CDR3 bases: TGCAGCGTTGAAAACCAGGGGGATGGCTACACCTTC.

The rearrangement links TRBV25-1 to TRBJ1-1; D is unresolved. In germline, CDR1 is MGHDK, CDR2 SYGVNS. This CDR3 is 16 amino acids long. Trimming shortened V by 0 bases and J by 1 base, and 12 bases separated the two germline ends. The CDR3 protein is CASSEYGGVGNTEAFF. The CDR3 DNA reads as TGTGCCAGCAGTGAATACGGCGGGGTCGGGAACACTGAAGCTTTCTTT.

The chain carries TRBV19 and TRBJ1-5; D uncertain. V shed 6 bases and J shed 7 bases, with 16 bases lying between them. The CDR3 length is 14 residues. The germline V gene has CDR1 LNHDA and CDR2 SQIVND (reference sequence). The CDR3 DNA sequence: TGTGCCAGTAGCGCCCCTTGGCCGGGCCAGCCCCAGCATTTT. This encodes CASSAPWPGQPQHF.

At least ten counts were recorded for this clonotype. V usage is TRBV29-1 and J usage is TRBJ2-5, with D tentatively TRBD2 (7 bases). The CDR3 is made up of 12 amino acids. Trimming removed 6 bases from V and 1 base from J, with 9 bases in between. Germline V gene lookup returns CDR1 SQVTM and CDR2 ANQGSEA. This chain's CDR3 is CSVRGGQETQYF. The CDR3 DNA reads TGCAGCGTAAGGGGGGGCCAAGAGACCCAGTACTTC.

V and J are TRBV29-1 and TRBJ1-1; TRBD1 might be the D (5 bases). The CDR3 spans 14 residues. Germline CDR1 SQVTM, CDR2 ANQGSEA. As DNA, the CDR3 is TGCGTCGTTCGGCCGGGGCCCATGAACACTGAAGCTTTCTTT. Translating it yields CVVRPGPMNTEAFF. Looking up the rest from reference TRBV29-1 and TRBJ1-1 gives the full variable domain: SAVISQKPSRDICQRGTSLTIQCQVDSQVTMMFWYRQQPGQSLTLIATANQGSEATYESGFVIDKFPISRPNLTFSTLTVSNMSPEDSSIYLCVVRPGPMNTEAFFGQGTRLTVV.

The chain recombines TRBV5-1 with TRBJ2-3, with TRBD2 as a possible D gene (5 bases). V lost 4 bases and J lost 0, with 18 bases in between. Germline V CDR1 and CDR2: SGHRS, YFSETQ. The CDR3 contains 17 residues. This chain's CDR3 is CASSLPRRWKSTDTQYF. CDR3 nucleotide sequence: TGCGCCAGCAGCCTCCCGCGGAGGTGGAAGAGCACAGATACGCAGTATTTT.

CDR3 nucleotides: TGCAGTTTGGAGGGGGCCCAGAACACCGGGGAGCTGTTTTTT. Residues: CSLEGAQNTGELFF. V usage is TRBV20-1 and J usage is TRBJ2-2; TRBD1 is a possible D gene (7 bases). Germline lookup yields CDR1 DFQATT and CDR2 SNEGSKA (reference sequence). V was cut by 8 bases and J by 1 base, with 14 bases left in between. The CDR3 contains 14 residues.

This clonotype was seen a few times. The DNA for the CDR3 is TGCAGTGCCAAGACTAGCGGGAGACCTTCCTACGAGCAGTACTTC. It encodes CSAKTSGRPSYEQYF. V is TRBV20-1 and J is TRBJ2-7; 12 bases are shared with TRBD2. The length of the CDR3 is 15 residues. V was pared by 6 bases and J by 1 base, with 7 bases of the junction left unmatched. Germline CDR1 reads DFQATT; CDR2 reads SNEGSKA (reference sequence).

V is TRBV4-2 and J is TRBJ1-2; TRBD1 is a possible D gene (5 bases). Germline values: CDR1 LGHNA, CDR2 YNFKEQ. V lost 0 bases, J lost 4 bases, and 15 bases lay in between. The CDR3 runs to 16 residues. The CDR3 sequence: CASSQEVDSAVYGYTF. The CDR3 nucleotides are TGTGCCAGCAGCCAAGAAGTTGACAGCGCCGTCTATGGCTACACCTTC.

The gene calls are TRBV20-1 and TRBJ2-7; 10 nucleotides agree with TRBD1. J was trimmed by 8 bases and V by 5 bases; bases with no gene match: 9. The CDR3 consists of 13 residues. The germline V gene has CDR1 DFQATT and CDR2 SNEGSKA (reference sequence). Here the CDR3 DNA reads TGCAGTGCTCTCCCGGGACAGGGGACTCAGCAGTACTTC. As protein: CSALPGQGTQQYF.

V is TRBV7-9 and J is TRBJ1-2; no clear D gene. This CDR3 contains 12 residues. From germline, CDR1 is SEHNR and CDR2 FQNEAQ (reference sequence). Trimming cost V 5 bases and J 3 bases, with 7 bases left between them. The CDR3 sequence is CASSRTDYGYTF. DNA for the CDR3: TGTGCCAGCAGCCGAACCGACTATGGCTACACCTTC.

As DNA, the CDR3 is TGTGCCAGCAGCCCTAATAGCAATCAGCCCCAGCATTTT. Amino acids: CASSPNSNQPQHF. The chain joins TRBV7-9 to TRBJ1-5; D not certain. With 5 bases removed from V and 0 bases from J, the gap between germline ends came to 5 bases. CDR3 length: 13 residues. Looked up from germline, CDR1 is SEHNR and CDR2 is FQNEAQ (reference sequence).

The genes are TRBV10-2 and TRBJ2-7, with TRBD2 matching over 7 bases. The CDR3 runs to 13 residues. Germline V gives CDR1 WSHSY, CDR2 SAAADI. The trim removed 7 bases at V and 3 bases at J, leaving 6 bases unmatched. CDR3 coding DNA: TGCGCCAGCACCGGGAGGCTTTTCTACGAGCAGTACTTC. The encoded protein is CASTGRLFYEQYF.

This chain connects TRBV24-1 to TRBJ2-5, with 11 bases lining up with TRBD1. V lost 4 bases and J lost 4; bases outside the gene matches: 10. CDR3 length: 17 residues. Germline values: CDR1 KGHDR, CDR2 SFDVKD. The CDR3 DNA reads as TGTGCCACCAGTGACTTTTGGGGGGACAGGGGGAGAGAGACCCAGTACTTC. It encodes CATSDFWGDRGRETQYF.

The V gene is TRBV7-8, the J gene TRBJ2-7; D remains ambiguous. Germline CDR1 SGHVS, CDR2 FQNEAQ. Trimming took 4 bases from V and 3 from J, leaving 13 bases between them. The CDR3 sequence is 14 residues long. The CDR3 DNA reads as TGTGCCAGCAGCTCCCCGGGCAGTTACTACGAGCAGTACTTC. This sequence encodes CASSSPGSYYEQYF.

The V gene is TRBV20-1, the J gene TRBJ2-1; 10 nucleotides agree with TRBD2. V lost 4 bases and J lost 0; bases outside the gene matches: 3. The CDR3 totals 15 residues. From germline, CDR1 is DFQATT and CDR2 SNEGSKA (reference sequence). CDR3 sequence: CSAISGRSSYNEQFF. In nucleotides, the CDR3 is TGCAGTGCTATTAGCGGGAGGAGCTCCTACAATGAGCAGTTCTTC.

J is TRBJ1-2 and V is TRBV20-1, with D maybe TRBD1 (6 bases). CDR3 length: 14 residues. The V end was cut by 3 bases, the J end by 8 bases, with 19 bases between. The germline V gene encodes CDR1 DFQATT and CDR2 SNEGSKA (reference sequence). This chain's CDR3 is CSASESGAGEGYTF. The CDR3 DNA reads as TGCAGTGCTAGCGAATCAGGGGCCGGGGAGGGCTACACCTTC.

In this sample, this clonotype turned up many times. The chain is built from TRBV11-3 and TRBJ2-1; D unclear. The CDR3 consists of 14 residues. The germline V and J ends were trimmed by 0 bases and 6 bases, with 9 bases remaining between them. In germline, CDR1 is SGHNT, CDR2 YENEEA. The CDR3 here is CASSLEGRLNEQFF. As DNA, the CDR3 is TGTGCCAGCAGCTTAGAGGGTCGGCTCAATGAGCAGTTCTTC.

CDR3 coding DNA: TGTGCCAGCAGTCGTGGGCAAACTCGAGAGACCCAGTACTTC. Residues: CASSRGQTRETQYF. The gene calls are TRBV2 and TRBJ2-5; no reliable D call. From germline, CDR1 is SNHLY and CDR2 FYNNEI. The CDR3 is 14 amino acids. V was clipped by 5 bases and J by 4 bases, with 14 bases between them.

There are a few counts of this clonotype. The gene calls are TRBV15 and TRBJ1-2; D call uncertain. The germline V gene has CDR1 LNHNV and CDR2 YYDKDF (reference sequence). The V gene lost 3 bases and the J gene lost 3 bases, with 14 bases spanning the gap. The CDR3 totals 15 residues. CDR3 loop: CATSSRTETYYGYTF. CDR3 sequence (DNA): TGTGCCACCAGCAGCCGTACAGAGACCTACTATGGCTACACCTTC.

This chain uses TRBV2 with TRBJ1-5; TRBD1 agrees at 7 bases. This CDR3 has 12 amino acids. The germline gives CDR1 SNHLY, CDR2 FYNNEI. V shed 8 bases, J shed 4 bases, and the junction held 2 bases outside the gene matches. CDR3 loop: CASGTANQPQHF. CDR3 bases: TGTGCCAGCGGGACAGCTAATCAGCCCCAGCATTTT.

The chain uses TRBV20-1 and TRBJ1-2; D unresolved. From germline, CDR1 is DFQATT and CDR2 SNEGSKA (reference sequence). V was clipped by 0 bases and J by 3 bases, with 8 bases between them. CDR3 length equals 13 residues. The CDR3 loop reads CSARDQRDYGYTF. CDR3 bases: TGCAGTGCTAGAGATCAGAGGGACTATGGCTACACCTTC.

This clonotype occurred many times. The rearrangement uses TRBV5-6 and TRBJ1-6; D remains unclear. In germline, CDR1 is SGHDT, CDR2 YYEEEE. The CDR3 runs 15 residues. V gave up 0 bases and J gave up 4 bases, with 8 bases separating them. This chain's CDR3 is CASSLEGGYNSPLHF. Here the CDR3 DNA reads TGTGCCAGCAGCTTGGAGGGAGGGTATAATTCACCCCTCCACTTT.